This TCR beta chain was captured by sequencing in a study of cytomegalovirus exposure and HLA in healthy donors. Across the study: There were roughly 110 million unique TCR beta sequences, drawn from roughly 200 million T cells, in an earlier analysis. Findings and limits, study-wide: A later look showed TCR association rates differing by HLA locus, highest for DRB1 and lowest for HLA-C. Per published accounts, TCR beta sequences correctly predicted the HLA-A and HLA-B alleles of most subjects. Analysis performed later showed TCR beta chains linked to HLA being more clonally expanded than equally common others.

This clone appeared a few times. Its antigen is currently unknown. Amplification used 60 Vbeta primers and 13 Jbeta primers. This table comes from immunoSEQ multiplex PCR, and its TCRdb copy is limited to in-frame clones, with some not included. The sample includes about 100,000 clones, about 75% of them seen just once. Losses at the gene ends were 2 bases for V and 6 bases for J; bases not matched to a gene: 9. The germline V gene has CDR1 SGHAT and CDR2 FQNNGV. CDR3 length: 15 amino acids. V usage is TRBV11-2 and J usage is TRBJ2-5; 7 bases line up with TRBD2. Input material: PBMCs. This sequence originates from a man aged 35 to 55 in good health and CMV-seropositive. CDR3 sequence (DNA): TGTGCCAGCAGCTTACGGTGGGAGGGCGCAAAGACCCAGTACTTC. Encoded protein: CASSLRWEGAKTQYF.